Reported below is one T cell receptor (beta chain). No antigen is known for it. CDR1 is KGHSH, CDR2 LQKENI, per germline. Deletions cut 3 bases from V and 5 bases from J, with 12 bases between. The CDR3 spans 14 residues. The sample is drawn from a study of cytomegalovirus exposure and HLA in healthy donors. Across the whole study: The 90 to 150 validation repertoires were produced on the same platform as the roughly 720 repertoires of the first cohort. This was reported in a later analysis. Study-level results: Published work reported that the classifier diagnosed cytomegalovirus status with high specificity and sensitivity. Cytomegalovirus association was assigned to about 150 TCR beta chains. The dataset shows that most TCR sequences were rare, while some public TCRs occurred in many donors.

Some clones are missing from TCRdb's copy, which holds only in-frame ones; the method was immunoSEQ multiplex PCR. The sample yields about 160,000 clones, 75% to 90% seen once. What was sequenced was PBMCs. This chain joins TRBV18 and TRBJ2-3; D not resolved. This TCR came from a young woman in good health and CMV-seronegative. CDR3 loop: CASSPEVYGDTQYF. Written as DNA, the CDR3 is TGTGCCAGCTCACCCGAAGTATACGGAGATACGCAGTATTTT.